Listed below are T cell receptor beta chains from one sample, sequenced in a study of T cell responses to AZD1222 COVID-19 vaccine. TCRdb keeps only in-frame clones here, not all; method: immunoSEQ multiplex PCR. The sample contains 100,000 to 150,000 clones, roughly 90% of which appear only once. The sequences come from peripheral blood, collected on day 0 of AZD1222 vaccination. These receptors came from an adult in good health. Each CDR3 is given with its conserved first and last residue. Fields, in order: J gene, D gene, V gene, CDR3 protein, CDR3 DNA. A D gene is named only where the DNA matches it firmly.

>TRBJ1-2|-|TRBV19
CASSIVSGQSLGYTF
TGTGCCAGTAGTATCGTCTCGGGACAATCCCTTGGCTACACCTTC
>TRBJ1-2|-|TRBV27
CASSLGRGYGYTF
TGTGCCAGCAGTTTGGGTCGGGGGTATGGCTACACCTTC
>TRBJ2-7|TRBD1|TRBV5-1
CASSLAGRDRGLYEQYF
TGCGCCAGCAGCTTGGCCGGGCGGGACAGGGGGCTCTACGAGCAGTACTTC
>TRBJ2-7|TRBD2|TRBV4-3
CASSQDRASGSYEQYF
TGCGCCAGCAGCCAAGATCGGGCTAGCGGGAGCTACGAGCAGTACTTC
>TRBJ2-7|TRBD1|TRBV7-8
CASSSQGASYEQYF
TGTGCCAGCAGTTCTCAGGGGGCAAGCTACGAGCAGTACTTC
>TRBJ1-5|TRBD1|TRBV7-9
CASSTGTGGIRGNQPQHF
TGTGCCAGCAGCACCGGGACAGGGGGAATTAGGGGCAATCAGCCCCAGCATTTT
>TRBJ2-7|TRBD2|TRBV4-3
CASSPTSGSNYEQYF
TGCGCCAGCAGCCCCACTAGCGGGAGCAACTACGAGCAGTACTTC
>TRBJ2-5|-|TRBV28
CASRKETQYF
TGTGCCAGCAGGAAAGAGACCCAGTACTTC
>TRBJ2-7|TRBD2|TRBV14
CASRLSGSPYEQYF
TGTGCCAGCAGACTCAGCGGGAGCCCCTACGAGCAGTACTTC
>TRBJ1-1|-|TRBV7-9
CASSPARGEGGTEAFF
TGTGCCAGCAGCCCCGCGAGGGGGGAGGGCGGCACTGAAGCTTTCTTT
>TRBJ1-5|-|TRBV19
CASSRGGSNQPQHF
TGTGCCAGTAGTAGGGGAGGGAGCAATCAGCCCCAGCATTTT
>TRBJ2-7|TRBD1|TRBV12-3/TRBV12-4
CASGPGQGYEQYF
TGTGCCAGCGGCCCGGGACAGGGGTACGAGCAGTACTTC
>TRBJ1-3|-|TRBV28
CASSTLPGNTIYF
TGTGCCAGCAGTACTCTACCTGGAAACACCATATATTTT
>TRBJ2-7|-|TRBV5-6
CASSLDGYEQYF
TGTGCCAGCAGCTTGGATGGCTACGAGCAGTACTTC
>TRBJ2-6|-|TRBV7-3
CASSPQTINSGANVLTF
TGTGCCAGCAGCCCACAGACCATAAACTCTGGGGCCAACGTCCTGACTTTC
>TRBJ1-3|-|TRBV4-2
CASSQEVGRRLSGNTIYF
TGTGCCAGCAGCCAAGAAGTAGGACGGCGACTCTCTGGAAACACCATATATTTT